This entry concerns a single T cell receptor (beta chain). Using immunoSEQ multiplex PCR, the repertoire was profiled, and TCRdb retains in-frame clones only, with some absent. The sample records around 140,000 clones, about 87% being singletons. The data stem from a study of blood T cell repertoires in COVID-19. The V and J ends lost 0 bases and 0 bases respectively, with 10 bases between them. The CDR3 has 16 residues. Germline-derived CDR1 and CDR2 are LGHDT and YNNKEL (reference sequence). The chain employs TRBV3-1 (or the pseudogene TRBV3-2) and TRBJ2-3; D gene ambiguous. This sequence was found in a woman in her forties or fifties with acute or convalescent COVID-19. The sample was peripheral blood. Here the CDR3 DNA reads TGTGCCAGCAGCCAAGAAGGAAGACTCAGCACAGATACGCAGTATTTT. Translating gives CASSQEGRLSTDTQYF.